The clone carrying this TCR beta chain turned up a few times. Its antigen is unidentified. This sample is drawn from a study of identical twins. Study observations and caveats: Twins shared out-of-frame alpha sequences with excess low generation probability. Weaker excess twin sharing was observed in beta out-of-frame sequences. Its conclusions, products of cross-sectional statistical analysis, did not come from following the same donors. Insertion counts were lower in abundant cord blood beta clonotypes, a trend that memory repertoires did not show.

TCRdb recomputed calls from the 5' RACE reads with MiXCR, one row per CDR3 protein. The sample carries more than 400,000 distinct CDR3 sequences, roughly 15% recorded once. CDR1 and CDR2 from the germline V gene are SEHNR and FQNEAQ (reference sequence). This CDR3 has 15 residues. V was pared by 3 bases and J by 6 bases, with 5 bases of the junction left unmatched. This sample also appeared in a second study, on yellow fever vaccine responses in identical twins.

The receptor's source is a young woman in good health. The chain couples TRBV7-9 to TRBJ2-7; TRBD2 matches 13 bases. Sample: CD4+ T cells sorted from blood. CDR3 in amino acids: CASSLMRTSGGEQYF. CDR3 DNA sequence: TGTGCCAGCAGCTTGATGCGGACTAGCGGGGGCGAGCAGTACTTC.